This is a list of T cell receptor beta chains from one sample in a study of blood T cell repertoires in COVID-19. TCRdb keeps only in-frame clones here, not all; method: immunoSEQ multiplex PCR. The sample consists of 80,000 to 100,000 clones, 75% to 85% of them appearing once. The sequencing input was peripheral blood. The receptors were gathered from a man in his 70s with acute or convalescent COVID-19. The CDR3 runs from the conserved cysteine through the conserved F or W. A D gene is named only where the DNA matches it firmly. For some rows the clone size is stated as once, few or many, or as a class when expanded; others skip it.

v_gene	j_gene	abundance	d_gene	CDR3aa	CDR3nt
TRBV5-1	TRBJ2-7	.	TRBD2	CASSPGLAGARSPYEQYF	TGCGCCAGCAGTCCCGGACTAGCGGGAGCGAGATCCCCGTACGAGCAGTACTTC
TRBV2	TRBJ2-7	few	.	CASGQGYEQYF	TGTGCCAGCGGGCAGGGCTACGAGCAGTACTTC
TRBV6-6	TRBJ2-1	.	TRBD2	CASSYWREVHNEQFF	TGTGCCAGCAGTTACTGGCGGGAGGTCCACAATGAGCAGTTCTTC
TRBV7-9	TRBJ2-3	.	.	CASSLPRDF	TGTGCCAGCAGCTTACCCAGGGATTTT
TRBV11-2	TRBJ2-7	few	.	CASSLTTSEQYF	TGTGCCAGCAGCTTAACAACAAGCGAGCAGTACTTC
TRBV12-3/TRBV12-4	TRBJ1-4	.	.	CASSSGVPEKLFF	TGTGCCAGCAGTTCCGGGGTTCCCGAAAAACTGTTTTTT
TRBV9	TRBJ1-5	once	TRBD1	CASSAGQAKNQPQHF	TGTGCCAGCAGCGCTGGACAGGCGAAAAATCAGCCCCAGCATTTT
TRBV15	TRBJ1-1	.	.	CATTLDRSNTEAFF	TGTGCCACCACCCTAGACAGGTCCAACACTGAAGCTTTCTTT
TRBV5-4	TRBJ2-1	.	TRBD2	CASSLEAGGWNEQFF	TGTGCCAGCAGCTTGGAAGCGGGAGGATGGAATGAGCAGTTCTTC
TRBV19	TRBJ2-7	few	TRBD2	CASSRAGGSYEQYF	TGTGCCAGTAGTAGGGCGGGAGGCTCCTACGAGCAGTACTTC
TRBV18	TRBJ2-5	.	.	CASSVTDQETQYF	TGTGCCAGCTCAGTGACAGACCAAGAGACCCAGTACTTC
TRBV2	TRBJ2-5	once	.	CASRDQGALETQYF	TGTGCCAGCAGGGATCAAGGGGCCCTAGAGACCCAGTACTTC
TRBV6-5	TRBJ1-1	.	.	CASSYSGAKNTEAFF	TGTGCCAGCAGTTACTCGGGGGCGAAGAACACTGAAGCTTTCTTT
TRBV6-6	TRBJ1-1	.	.	CASSYSRVRTEAFF	TGTGCCAGCAGTTACTCCCGGGTACGCACTGAAGCTTTCTTT
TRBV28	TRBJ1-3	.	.	CASSLGQGLGNTIYF	TGTGCCAGCAGTTTAGGCCAGGGGTTAGGAAACACCATATATTTT
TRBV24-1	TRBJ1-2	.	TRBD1	CATSEGNPGQGPGGYTF	TGTGCCACCAGTGAAGGAAACCCGGGACAGGGGCCGGGTGGCTACACCTTC
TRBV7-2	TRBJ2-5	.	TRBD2	CASSLAVERGRTQYF	TGTGCCAGCAGCTTAGCGGTTGAGCGGGGACGGACCCAGTACTTC
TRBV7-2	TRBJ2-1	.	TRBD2	CASSLGLAGVSSYNEQFF	TGTGCCAGCAGCTTGGGACTAGCCGGGGTGAGCTCCTACAATGAGCAGTTCTTC
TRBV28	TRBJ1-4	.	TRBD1	CASSQGQGREKLFF	TGTGCCAGCAGTCAGGGACAGGGAAGAGAAAAACTGTTTTTT
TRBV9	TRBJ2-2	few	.	CASSPHTGELFF	TGTGCCAGCAGCCCTCACACCGGGGAGCTGTTTTTT
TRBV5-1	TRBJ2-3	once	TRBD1	CASSSLPRTGRGDTQYF	TGCGCCAGCAGCTCGCTACCCAGGACAGGGCGTGGAGATACGCAGTATTTT
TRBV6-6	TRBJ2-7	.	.	CASRLPTGPGDEQYF	TGTGCCAGCAGATTACCGACTGGCCCGGGTGACGAGCAGTACTTC
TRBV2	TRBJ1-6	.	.	CASTNNYNSPLHF	TGTGCCAGCACTAATAACTATAATTCACCCCTCCACTTT
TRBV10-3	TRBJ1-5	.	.	CAISEQSRAGNQPQHF	TGTGCCATCAGTGAGCAAAGCAGGGCGGGAAATCAGCCCCAGCATTTT
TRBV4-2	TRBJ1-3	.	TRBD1	CASSQNGQQGAAGNTIYF	TGTGCCAGCAGCCAGAATGGGCAACAGGGGGCAGCTGGAAACACCATATATTTT
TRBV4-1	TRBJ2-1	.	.	CASRQRDTPSYNEQFF	TGCGCCAGCAGACAACGGGACACCCCTTCCTACAATGAGCAGTTCTTC
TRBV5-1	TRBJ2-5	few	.	CASSFQGLLQETQYF	TGCGCCAGCAGCTTTCAGGGACTCCTCCAAGAGACCCAGTACTTC
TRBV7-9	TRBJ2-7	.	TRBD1	CASSARDRLYEQYF	TGTGCCAGCAGCGCCCGGGACAGACTCTACGAGCAGTACTTC
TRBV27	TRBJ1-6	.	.	CASSFRRDSPLHF	TGTGCCAGCAGTTTCCGAAGAGATTCACCCCTCCACTTT
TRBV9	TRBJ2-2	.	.	CASSVDSAGELFF	TGTGCCAGCAGCGTAGACAGTGCCGGGGAGCTGTTTTTT
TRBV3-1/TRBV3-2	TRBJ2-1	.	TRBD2	CASSQALSSGNHEQFF	TGTGCCAGCAGCCAGGCTTTGTCTAGCGGGAACCATGAGCAGTTCTTC
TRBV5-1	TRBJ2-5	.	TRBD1	CASSPSSTGGFETQYF	TGCGCCAGCAGCCCCTCGTCGACAGGGGGTTTTGAGACCCAGTACTTC